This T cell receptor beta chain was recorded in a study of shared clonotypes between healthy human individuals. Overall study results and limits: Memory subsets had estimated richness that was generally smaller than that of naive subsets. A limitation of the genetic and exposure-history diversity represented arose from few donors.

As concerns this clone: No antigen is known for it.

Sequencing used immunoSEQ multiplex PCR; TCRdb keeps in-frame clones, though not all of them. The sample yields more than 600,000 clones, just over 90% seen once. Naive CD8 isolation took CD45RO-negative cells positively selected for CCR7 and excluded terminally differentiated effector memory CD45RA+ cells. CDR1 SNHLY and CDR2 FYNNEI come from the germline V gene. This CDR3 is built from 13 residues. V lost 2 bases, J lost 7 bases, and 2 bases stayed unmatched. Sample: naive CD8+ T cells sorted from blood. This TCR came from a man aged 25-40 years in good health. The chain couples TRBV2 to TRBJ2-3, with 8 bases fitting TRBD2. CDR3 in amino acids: CASSERLAHTQYF. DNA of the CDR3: TGTGCCAGCAGTGAAAGACTAGCGCATACGCAGTATTTT. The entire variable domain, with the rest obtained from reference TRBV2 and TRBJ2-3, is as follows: EPEVTQTPSHQVTQMGQEVILRCVPISNHLYFYWYRQILGQKVEFLVSFYNNEISEKSEIFDDQFSVERPDGSNFTLKIRSTKLEDSAMYFCASSERLAHTQYFGPGTRLTVL.